This TCR beta chain was retrieved from a study of CXCR3-negative and CXCR3-positive naive CD8 T cells. Looking at the study overall: Sequencing gave around 140 million TRB reads overall, about 1.5 +/- 0.3 million per library.

Researchers prepared the TRB cDNA libraries using 5' RACE with UMI labels. TCRdb re-called the 5' RACE reads and gives one entry per CDR3 protein, without DNA. The sample has around 84,000 distinct CDR3 sequences. Study-level findings and limits: Relative to CXCR3-negative naive cells, CXCR3-positive naive cells had more hydrophobic TRB CDR3s.

A remark on this clonotype: The antigen remains unidentified.

Subsets of CD8+ T cells were each sorted in triplicate at about 300,000 cells apiece. CDR1 and CDR2 from the germline V gene are MDHEN and SYDVKM. This CDR3 is 15 amino acids long. Material for sequencing was naive CXCR3+ CD8+ T cells from blood. Regarding subset: CD45RO-CCR7+CD27+CD95- naive CD8+ T cells expressing CXCR3 (TNR3+). The clonotype was recovered from a human donor in good health. Some clones in this sample may be carry-over from other donors' samples. The chain combines TRBV28 with TRBJ2-5; absent DNA, TCRdb's TRBD1 call cannot be checked. This CDR3 reads CASSPMTETQETQYF.